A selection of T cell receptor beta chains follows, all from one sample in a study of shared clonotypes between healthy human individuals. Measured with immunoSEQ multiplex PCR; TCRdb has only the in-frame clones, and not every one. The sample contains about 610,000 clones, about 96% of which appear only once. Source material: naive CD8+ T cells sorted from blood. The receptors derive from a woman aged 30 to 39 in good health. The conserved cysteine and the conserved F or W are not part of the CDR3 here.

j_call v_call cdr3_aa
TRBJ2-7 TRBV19 ASSIEGGATYEQY
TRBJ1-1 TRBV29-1 SVIQGMAEAF
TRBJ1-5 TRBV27 ASSLSQGAGQPQH
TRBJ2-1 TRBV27 ASSLEGGHNEQF
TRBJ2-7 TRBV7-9 ASSSPRGQGLAYEQY
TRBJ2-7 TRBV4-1 ASSQAGGSGYEQY
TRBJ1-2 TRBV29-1 SVPGFLGGYT
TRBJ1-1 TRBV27 ASSLSTGSNTEAF
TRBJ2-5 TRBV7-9 ASSLVRGAVAEKETQY
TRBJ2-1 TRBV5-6 ASSLPPWDEQF
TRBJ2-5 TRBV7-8 ASSFSRNGGETQY
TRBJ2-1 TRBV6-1 ASTSANEQF
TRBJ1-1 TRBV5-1 ASSPFEGMNTEAF
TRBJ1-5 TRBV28 ASGSNQPQH
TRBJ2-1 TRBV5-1 ASSWEGGINEQF
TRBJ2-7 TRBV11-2 ASSLVGGRQY
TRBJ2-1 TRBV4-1 ASSLSGSSYNEQF
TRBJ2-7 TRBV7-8 ASSIPGQGANSREQY
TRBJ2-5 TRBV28 ASGPGFRSGETQY
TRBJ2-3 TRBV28 ASSLPKREGLYTQY
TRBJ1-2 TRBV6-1 ASSEEAGVHYGYT